This record looks at one T cell receptor (beta chain) sequence and its context. Trimming stripped 1 base from V and 3 bases from J, with 13 bases between. CDR1 SGHVS and CDR2 FQNEAQ come from the germline V gene. The CDR3 runs to 15 residues. PCR primers comprised 60 Vbeta and 13 Jbeta primers. TCRdb's table, derived via immunoSEQ multiplex PCR, lists solely in-frame clones and lacks some. The data hold tens of thousands of clones, with roughly 89% observed a single time. This entry is derived from a study of cytomegalovirus exposure and HLA in healthy donors. Sequenced: PBMCs. The sequence was collected from a woman aged 40 to 50 in good health and CMV-seropositive. This chain uses TRBV7-8 with TRBJ2-7; D remains unclear. The CDR3 region is CASSLDLRQVYEQYF. The CDR3 DNA sequence: TGTGCCAGCAGCTTAGACCTCAGGCAGGTCTACGAGCAGTACTTC.